These 18 T cell receptor beta chains came from one sample sequenced in a study of regulatory T cells in long-lasting Graves disease (dated by TCRdb to the early 2020s). Reading the label with the study, this specimen's time point is: newly diagnosed GD, antithyroid drugs for less than 3 months. RNA was extracted from PBMCs in TRIzol for both TCR sequencing and RNA sequencing. The receptor library was made with multiplex PCR. This sample was sequenced with an Illumina HiSeq 4000. CDR3 regions were amplified by Arm-PCR with iRepertoire HTBI primers to construct TCR beta libraries. In-frame beta chains were kept once TCRdb had trimmed the public reads at Q25 with fastp and called clones with MiXCR. Merged by CDR3 protein, the rows form single entries marked with the most common genes and DNA. The sample records 400,000 to 500,000 distinct CDR3 sequences, about 15% of which are singletons. Of the sample, roughly 17% falls within the top ten clones.

The same data also contributed to another study, on T cells in Graves' hyperthyroidism and ophthalmopathy.

Source: peripheral blood mononuclear cells (PBMCs), taken at new diagnosis, from a patient treated with antithyroid drugs. Receptor source: a woman younger than 45 with Graves disease. Donor details come from another sample of the same person, matched by shared clones.

This clonotype appeared a few times. The rearrangement links TRBV19 to TRBJ1-4; possible D gene TRBD1, 6 bases. Germline V CDR1 and CDR2: LNHDA, SQIVND (reference sequence). The CDR3 has 16 amino acids. Trimming removed 6 bases at V and 5 bases at J, with 19 bases between. The CDR3 reads CASSRWGGALNEKLFF. CDR3 sequence (DNA): TGTGCCAGTAGCCGTTGGGGGGGCGCTTTAAATGAAAAACTGTTTTTT.

The chain employs TRBV4-1 and TRBJ2-5, with D possibly being TRBD2 (5 bases). V was pared by 5 bases and J by 1 base, with 17 bases between. The CDR3 runs to 16 residues. The germline gives CDR1 MGHRA, CDR2 YSYEKL. CDR3 nucleotides: TGCGCCAGCAGCTCTCAGGCCCAGCGGAGCCAAGAGACCCAGTACTTC. This gives the protein CASSSQAQRSQETQYF.

The table lists this clonotype with many counts. The chain couples TRBV3-1 to TRBJ2-7, with 7 bases fitting TRBD1. The V gene end was trimmed by 1 base and the J gene end by 3 bases; junction bases not matched to a gene: 6. Per the germline V gene, CDR1 is LGHDT and CDR2 is YNNKEL (reference sequence). This CDR3 has 15 residues. The CDR3 protein is CASSQVPTGNYEQYF. DNA for the CDR3: TGTGCCAGCAGCCAAGTCCCGACAGGGAACTACGAGCAGTACTTC.

This clonotype was counted only a few times. The rearrangement links TRBV10-2 to TRBJ1-5; the D gene is possibly TRBD1 (5 bases). The CDR3 spans 13 residues. Trimming stripped 8 bases from V and 3 bases from J, with 11 bases between. CDR1 and CDR2 from the germline V gene are WSHSY and SAAADI. DNA for the CDR3: TGCGCCAGCTTGCAGGGAGTCAATCAGCCCCAGCATTTT. It specifies CASLQGVNQPQHF.

The rearrangement joins TRBV29-1 to TRBJ2-7, with 8 bases aligning to TRBD2. The CDR3 is 13 residues long. J was trimmed by 1 base and V by 6 bases; bases with no gene match: 5. Germline CDR1 reads SQVTM; CDR2 reads ANQGSEA. In nucleotides, the CDR3 is TGCAGCGTCCTGACTAGCGAGTCCTACGAGCAGTACTTC. Translating gives CSVLTSESYEQYF.

This clonotype appeared a few times. V is TRBV28 and J is TRBJ1-5; D gene unclear. Germline V gene data show CDR1 as MDHEN and CDR2 as SYDVKM. V was cut by 3 bases and J by 0 bases, with 12 bases left in between. The CDR3 spans 16 residues. CDR3 region: CASSFSGRFSNQPQHF. The CDR3, as DNA: TGTGCCAGCAGTTTCTCCGGACGATTTAGCAATCAGCCCCAGCATTTT.

This clonotype was observed many times. The chain carries TRBV6-2 or TRBV6-3 and TRBJ2-5, with no clear D. Between the trimmed V and J ends, which lost 2 bases and 7 bases, there was a span of 5 bases. CDR1 and CDR2 from the germline V gene are MNHEY and SVGEGT. CDR3 size: 11 residues. This CDR3 is CASSYRGTQYF. The CDR3 DNA follows: TGTGCCAGCAGTTACCGAGGGACCCAGTACTTC.

CDR3 nucleotides: TGTGCCAGCAGCCAGCAGGTGGGGAATGAAAAACTGTTTTTT. Translated: CASSQQVGNEKLFF. This chain joins TRBV14 and TRBJ1-4, with no clear D. Germline V gives CDR1 SGHDN, CDR2 FVKESK. V was clipped by 3 bases and J by 5 bases, with 10 bases between them. The length of the CDR3 is 14 residues.

This clonotype has only a few counts. The chain couples TRBV20-1 to TRBJ2-2; TRBD2 aligns across 8 bases. Germline V gene lookup returns CDR1 DFQATT and CDR2 SNEGSKA (reference sequence). The junction had 9 bases not matched to a gene; V was cut back by 4 bases and J by 5 bases. The CDR3 is 15 amino acids. The CDR3 DNA reads as TGCAGTGCTACAGCGGGAGTTAGGGGGACCGGGGAGCTGTTTTTT. Residues: CSATAGVRGTGELFF.

This clonotype was seen repeatedly, ten times or more. V is TRBV3-1 and J is TRBJ2-7; TRBD2 agrees at 11 bases. Trimming removed 1 base from V and 2 bases from J; junction bases left unmatched: 4. The CDR3 has 16 residues. Germline assignment: CDR1 LGHDT and CDR2 YNNKEL (reference sequence). CDR3 DNA: TGTGCCAGCAGCCAAGGACTAGCGGGGCTGACCTACGAGCAGTACTTC. Amino acid sequence: CASSQGLAGLTYEQYF.

This clonotype was seen many times. The CDR3 spells CSARGGSLQETQYF. CDR3 nucleotide sequence: TGCAGTGCTAGAGGGGGGAGTTTGCAAGAGACCCAGTACTTC. The chain carries TRBV20-1 and TRBJ2-5; the D gene could be TRBD1 or TRBD2 (5 bases each). Deletions cut 1 base from V and 2 bases from J, with 11 bases between. This CDR3 contains 14 residues. The germline V gene encodes CDR1 DFQATT and CDR2 SNEGSKA (reference sequence).

Written as DNA, the CDR3 is TGTGCCACCAGTGTGGGGGGAACCTACAATGAGCAGTTCTTC. Residues: CATSVGGTYNEQFF. The rearrangement links TRBV24-1 to TRBJ2-1; D is perhaps TRBD2 (6 bases). Germline V gives CDR1 KGHDR, CDR2 SFDVKD. V gave up 5 bases and J gave up 2 bases, with 9 bases separating them. The CDR3 is made up of 14 amino acids.

This chain joins TRBV12-3 or TRBV12-4 and TRBJ2-5; the match to TRBD1 covers 11 bases. The V and J ends lost 6 bases and 1 base, in that order; junction bases with no gene match: 10. The CDR3 extends over 17 amino acids. CDR3 sequence reads: CASRIGQGAGPQETQYF. Here the CDR3 DNA reads TGTGCCAGCAGAATCGGACAGGGGGCGGGCCCCCAAGAGACCCAGTACTTC.

This clonotype was seen repeatedly, ten times or more. This chain connects TRBV5-1 to TRBJ2-2, with 8 bases fitting TRBD2. CDR1 and CDR2 from the germline V gene are SGHRS and YFSETQ. J lost 3 bases, V lost 5 bases, and 6 bases had no gene match. The CDR3 extends over 15 amino acids. The CDR3 protein is CASRGLGADTGELFF. CDR3 nucleotides: TGCGCCAGCAGGGGACTAGGGGCCGACACCGGGGAGCTGTTTTTT.

This clonotype came up many times. V usage is TRBV12-3 or TRBV12-4 and J usage is TRBJ1-1; 8 bases fit TRBD1. Germline trimming cut 3 bases from V and 7 bases from J; bases unmatched to any gene: 7. This CDR3 has 14 residues. This chain's CDR3 is CASSFSGGVGEAFF. CDR3 DNA sequence: TGTGCCAGCAGTTTTTCAGGGGGCGTCGGTGAAGCTTTCTTT.

About this clonotype: Sequence at one end of the junction differs from germline and may be a read error. The V gene is TRBV20-1, the J gene TRBJ2-7, with TRBD1 identical over 8 bases. This CDR3 region has 14 residues. The germline gives CDR1 DFQATT, CDR2 SNEGSKA (reference sequence). CDR3 sequence (DNA): TGCAGTGCTTTCAGGGGGCTAACATCCTACGAGCAGTGCTTC. Protein: CSAFRGLTSYEQCF.

The V gene is TRBV7-8, the J gene TRBJ1-1; 8 bases are a match to TRBD1. Germline V lookup: CDR1 SGHVS, CDR2 FQNEAQ. The CDR3 length is 16 residues. The V gene end was trimmed by 3 bases and the J gene end by 5 bases; junction bases not matched to a gene: 11. The chain's CDR3 is CASSFWAGGAKTEAFF. The CDR3 bases are TGTGCCAGCAGCTTTTGGGCAGGGGGCGCGAAAACTGAAGCTTTCTTT.

This clonotype was observed at least ten times. One junction end disagrees with the germline gene, perhaps due to a read error. The chain is built from TRBV7-3 and TRBJ2-7; 9 bases agree with TRBD1. This CDR3 region has 16 residues. Per germline, CDR1 SGHTA and CDR2 FQGTGA. The CDR3 bases are TGCGCCAGCAGCCCAGGAAACCGGGACAGGGACTACGAGCAGTACTTC. Translated, it gives CASSPGNRDRDYEQYF.